A selection of T cell receptor beta chains follows, all from one sample in a study of blood T cell repertoires in COVID-19. Using immunoSEQ multiplex PCR, the repertoire was profiled, and TCRdb retains in-frame clones only, with some absent. The sample includes roughly 300,000 clones, just over 85% of them seen just once. Material for sequencing was PBMCs or T cells enriched from blood (not recorded which). The receptors stem from a man aged 25 to 40 who had recovered from COVID-19. Both conserved end residues are part of each CDR3. D genes are given only for firm matches. Clone size, where shown, is once, few, many, or a class for clones that have expanded.

>TRBJ1-2|TRBD1|once|16|TRBV18
TGTGCCAGCTCCCTCGGGACAGGGGAAGCTAACTATGGCTACACCTTC
CASSLGTGEANYGYTF
>TRBJ2-5|NA|NA|17|TRBV9
TGTGCCAGCAGCGTAGAAGGGAGTGGACGCCGTTTGAAGACCCAGTACTTC
CASSVEGSGRRLKTQYF
>TRBJ2-1|NA|NA|15|TRBV25-1
TGTGCCAGCAGGGACCACAGCGGAGCGTACAATGAGCAGTTCTTC
CASRDHSGAYNEQFF
>TRBJ1-5|NA|NA|13|TRBV27
TGTGCCAGCCGAGGGGGGGGCAATCAGCCCCAGCATTTT
CASRGGGNQPQHF
>TRBJ2-5|NA|NA|17|TRBV11-2
TGTGCCAGCAGCTTAGATCTCCCTAGGGACTACCAAGAGACCCAGTACTTC
CASSLDLPRDYQETQYF
>TRBJ2-5|TRBD2|NA|16|TRBV3-1/TRBV3-2
TGTGCCAGCAGCCCCCGGCTAGCGGGGCTACAAGAGACCCAGTACTTC
CASSPRLAGLQETQYF
>TRBJ2-2|NA|NA|16|TRBV7-2
TGTGCCAGCAGCTTCGGGGGGCGGAAGTACACCGGGGAGCTGTTTTTT
CASSFGGRKYTGELFF
>TRBJ2-5|NA|NA|17|TRBV21-1
TGTGCCAGCCAGCAGACAGGGGGCGCCGAGGACCAAGAGACCCAGTACTTC
CASQQTGGAEDQETQYF
>TRBJ2-3|TRBD2|once|16|TRBV27
TGTGCCAGCAGTCCGGGACTAGCGGGAGTCACAGATACGCAGTATTTT
CASSPGLAGVTDTQYF
>TRBJ2-3|TRBD1|NA|15|TRBV28
TGTGCCAGTTTAACCCGGGACAGGGGCACAGATACGCAGTATTTT
CASLTRDRGTDTQYF
>TRBJ1-5|NA|NA|16|TRBV5-1
TGCGCCAGCAGCCCCGGCGGCCGCCATAGCAATCAGCCCCAGCATTTT
CASSPGGRHSNQPQHF
>TRBJ2-2|TRBD1|NA|13|TRBV4-1
TGCGCCGGATCCTTGGACAGGGTCGGGGAGCTGTTTTTT
CAGSLDRVGELFF
>TRBJ1-6|NA|NA|16|TRBV6-5
TGTGCCAGCAGTTACGGCAAGGGGCTCTATAATTCACCCCTCCACTTT
CASSYGKGLYNSPLHF
>TRBJ1-1|NA|NA|15|TRBV3-1/TRBV3-2
TGTGCCAGCAGCCTCGGCCGGGGCGGGGGCACTGAAGCTTTCTTT
CASSLGRGGGTEAFF
>TRBJ1-2|TRBD1|once|15|TRBV13
TGTGCCAGCAGCCCTTGGACAGGGGGAAGCTATGGCTACACCTTC
CASSPWTGGSYGYTF
>TRBJ2-5|NA|NA|11|TRBV5-1
TGCGCCAGCAGCAGGGGAGAGACCCAGTACTTC
CASSRGETQYF
>TRBJ2-3|NA|many|15|TRBV11-2
TGTGCCAGCAGCTTAGGCGGTCGTGACCCAGATACGCAGTATTTT
CASSLGGRDPDTQYF
>TRBJ2-7|NA|NA|14|TRBV5-6
TGTGCCAGCAGCTTGGATCCAGGGTTCAACGAGCAGTACTTC
CASSLDPGFNEQYF
>TRBJ1-2|NA|NA|14|TRBV27
TGTGCCAGCAGTTTGGGGGGATGGGACTATGGCTACACCTTC
CASSLGGWDYGYTF
>TRBJ2-7|TRBD2|few|17|TRBV7-6
TGTGCCAGCAGCCCCCGGACTAGCGGGAGGAATGGTCTCGAGCAGTACTTC
CASSPRTSGRNGLEQYF
>TRBJ1-2|NA|NA|13|TRBV5-8
TGTGCCAGCACCCTTACCGGGTTTTATGGCTACACCTTC
CASTLTGFYGYTF
>TRBJ1-1|NA|NA|13|TRBV6-5
TGTGCCAGCAGTTACACAGGGAACACTGAAGCTTTCTTT
CASSYTGNTEAFF
>TRBJ2-3|NA|NA|13|TRBV6-2/TRBV6-3
TGTGCCAGCAGTTACTCAGCGGCAGATACGCAGTATTTT
CASSYSAADTQYF
>TRBJ1-3|NA|NA|11|TRBV12-3/TRBV12-4
TGTGCCATCCGGGGGGGAAACACCATATATTTT
CAIRGGNTIYF
>TRBJ1-5|TRBD1|NA|15|TRBV7-9
TGTGCCAGCAGCCTGACAGGGGAATACAATCAGCCCCAGCATTTT
CASSLTGEYNQPQHF
>TRBJ2-7|TRBD1|NA|14|TRBV6-5
TGTGCCAGCAGCCCGGGACAGCACTCCTACGAGCAGTACTTC
CASSPGQHSYEQYF
>TRBJ2-3|TRBD2|NA|15|TRBV18
TGTGCCAGCGCGCCTAGCGGGGGAACAAGTGGTACGCAGTATTTT
CASAPSGGTSGTQYF
>TRBJ2-4|NA|NA|15|TRBV19
TGTGCCAGTAGAGAACCGGGACTGGCCAAAAACATTCAGTACTTC
CASREPGLAKNIQYF
>TRBJ2-3|TRBD2|NA|17|TRBV14
TGTGCCAGCAGCGTCGACGGAGCGGGAGGGCCCGGGGATACGCAGTATTTT
CASSVDGAGGPGDTQYF
>TRBJ1-4|TRBD1|NA|14|TRBV5-4
TGTGCCAGCAGTACGGGACAGAGAAATGAAAAACTGTTTTTT
CASSTGQRNEKLFF
>TRBJ2-3|NA|NA|17|TRBV10-3
TGTGCCATCAGTGAGTTGGAGGGATCGTCCTTAGGTTCTACGCAGTATTTT
CAISELEGSSLGSTQYF
>TRBJ1-2|TRBD1|NA|14|TRBV28
TGTGCCAGCAGGGCCTGGGGGACAGACTATGGCTACACCTTC
CASRAWGTDYGYTF
>TRBJ1-4|TRBD1|NA|15|TRBV5-1
TGCGCCAGCAGCTTGGCCGTGACAGGGGGTGAAAAACTGTTTTTT
CASSLAVTGGEKLFF
>TRBJ1-5|NA|once|15|TRBV5-1
TGCGCCAGCCCAACCTGGGCGCTTAGCAATCAGCCCCAGCATTTT
CASPTWALSNQPQHF
>TRBJ2-2|TRBD2|NA|17|TRBV24-1
TGTGCCACCAGTGATATAGAGCGGGATTGGGGCACCGGGGAGCTGTTTTTT
CATSDIERDWGTGELFF
>TRBJ1-2|TRBD1|NA|18|TRBV4-2
TGTGCCAGCAGCAGGACAGGGTCCCAATCGCTTAGCATCTATGGCTACACCTTC
CASSRTGSQSLSIYGYTF
>TRBJ2-7|TRBD1|few|16|TRBV7-9
TGTGCCAGCACCCTCTATTCGACAGGGATCTCCTACGAGCAGTACTTC
CASTLYSTGISYEQYF
>TRBJ1-1|NA|NA|16|TRBV28
TGTGCCAGCAGTTTGACCGGGACACCCATAAACACTGAAGCTTTCTTT
CASSLTGTPINTEAFF
>TRBJ2-7|TRBD2|NA|15|TRBV10-3
TGTGCCATCAGTGAGGCAACTAGCGGAACCTACGAGCAGTACTTC
CAISEATSGTYEQYF
>TRBJ1-1|NA|once|16|TRBV6-5
TGTGCCAGCAGTTACTCCACACCACCCGCCGGGGGTGAAGCTTTCTTT
CASSYSTPPAGGEAFF
>TRBJ1-6|NA|once|14|TRBV4-1
TGCGCCAGCAGCCAAGGGGCAGGGGAATCACCCCTCCACTTT
CASSQGAGESPLHF
>TRBJ1-2|TRBD1|NA|13|TRBV28
TGTGCCAGCAGCCTGGACAGGGACTATGGCTACACCTTC
CASSLDRDYGYTF